A single sample is the source of the 22 T cell receptor beta chains below, sequenced in a study of molecular identifiers for immune sequencing clone quantification. TCRdb re-called the PCR reads through MiXCR, storing one row per CDR3 protein. The table lists about 500,000 distinct CDR3 sequences, over 20% of them singletons. Sequencing was done on a sample of naive CD8+ T cells from blood, with Jurkat cell RNA spiked in. Noted subset: FACS-sorted CD8+CD4-CCR7+CD45RA+ naive T cells. The receptors were gathered from a human donor in good health. Some libraries in this study had Jurkat cell RNA spiked in.

V gene TRBV10-2 combines with J gene TRBJ1-1; D gene unclear. The germline V gene has CDR1 WSHSY and CDR2 SAAADI. The CDR3 totals 10 residues. V lost 4 bases and J 7 bases, leaving 4 bases between the germline ends. The CDR3 spells CASSVSEAFF. CDR3 in DNA: TGCGCCAGCAGTGTGAGTGAAGCTTTCTTT.

This chain connects TRBV12-3 or TRBV12-4 to TRBJ1-1; a weak D match, TRBD1 (6 bases). CDR3 size: 13 residues. Trimming shortened V by 2 bases and J by 6 bases, and 10 bases separated the two germline ends. The CDR3 reads CASSLSGAAEAFF. CDR3 bases: TGTGCCAGCAGTTTATCAGGGGCCGCTGAAGCTTTCTTT.

This clonotype showed up many times. This chain joins TRBV5-1 and TRBJ1-4; tentatively, D is TRBD1 (6 bases). Trimming stripped 5 bases from V and 4 bases from J, with 12 bases between. CDR1 and CDR2 from the germline V gene are SGHRS and YFSETQ. CDR3 length: 14 residues. In nucleotides, the CDR3 is TGCGCCAGCAGTTTCACAGGGCTTAATGAAAAACTGTTTTTT. Residues: CASSFTGLNEKLFF.

Note on this clonotype: One junction end does not reproduce the germline sequence, and a read error may be involved. The gene calls are TRBV6-5 and TRBJ1-2; 12 nucleotides agree with TRBD1. CDR3 length equals 17 residues. From germline, CDR1 is MNHEY and CDR2 SVGAGI. DNA for the CDR3: TGTGCCAGCAGTTACCGAAAACCGGGACAGGGGGCTTATGGCTGCACCTTC. This translates into CASSYRKPGQGAYGCTF.

As to this clonotype: Possible read error: a much larger clone is one base away. The V call is TRBV4-3, the J call TRBJ2-4, with D unresolved. The V end was cut by 0 bases, the J end by 2 bases, with 17 bases between. CDR1 LGHNA and CDR2 YSLEER come from the germline V gene. The CDR3 consists of 18 residues. The CDR3 DNA is TGCGCCAGCAGCCAAGAACCCCTTCTGGGGATCACCAAAAACATTCAGTACTTC. It yields the protein CASSQEPLLGITKNIQYF.

The chain recombines TRBV6-2 or TRBV6-3 with TRBJ1-1; perhaps TRBD1 as D (5 bases). CDR3 length: 13 amino acids. The germline V gene encodes CDR1 MNHEY and CDR2 SVGEGT. Trimming stripped 8 bases from V and 4 bases from J, with 14 bases between. DNA of the CDR3: TGTGCCAGCGCCGACCGGGGGATCACTGAAGCTTTCTTT. Amino acid sequence: CASADRGITEAFF.

The V and J genes are TRBV27 and TRBJ2-7; TRBD2 matches 12 bases. V gave up 5 bases and J gave up 2 bases; unmatched junction bases: 4. Germline assignment: CDR1 MNHEY and CDR2 SMNVEV (reference sequence). This CDR3 spans 15 amino acids. The CDR3 DNA is TGTGCCAGCAGTACTAGCGGGGGGCAAACCTACGAGCAGTACTTC. Amino acids: CASSTSGGQTYEQYF.

As regards this clonotype: A much larger clone lies one base from this, so it may be a read error. This chain connects TRBV11-2 to TRBJ2-1, with a weak D call TRBD1 (6 bases). Germline loops: CDR1 SGHAT, CDR2 FQNNGV. The CDR3 spans 15 residues. The CDR3, as DNA: TGTGCCAGCAGCCGACAGGCAGGCTCCTACAATGAGCGGTTCTTC. Translating gives CASSRQAGSYNERFF.

This clonotype was seen ten or more times. The chain uses TRBV5-1 and TRBJ1-1; D gene unclear. The CDR3 is 15 residues long. Germline lookup yields CDR1 SGHRS and CDR2 YFSETQ. V gave up 3 bases and J gave up 0 bases, with 12 bases separating them. CDR3 sequence (DNA): TGCGCCAGCAGCTCGCCGACGGGGATGAACACTGAAGCTTTCTTT. Translated, it gives CASSSPTGMNTEAFF. Full variable domain (remainder filled in from reference TRBV5-1 and TRBJ1-1): KAGVTQTPRYLIKTRGQQVTLSCSPISGHRSVSWYQQTPGQGLQFLFEYFSETQRNKGNFPGRFSGRQFSNSRSEMNVSTLELGDSALYLCASSSPTGMNTEAFFGQGTRLTVV.

As for this clonotype: One junction end disagrees with the germline gene, perhaps due to a read error. The chain combines TRBV4-1 with TRBJ1-1, with TRBD1 matching 10 bases. This CDR3 spans 18 amino acids. CDR1 MGHRA and CDR2 YSYEKL come from the germline V gene. The CDR3 bases are TGCGCCAGCAGCCAAGATGGTTTCTTCGGGACAGGGGACCCTGAGGCTTTCTTT. It codes for CASSQDGFFGTGDPEAFF.

This clonotype was seen a few times. The V gene is TRBV14, the J gene TRBJ2-3; D remains ambiguous. V lost 0 bases, J lost 3 bases, and 10 bases lay in between. Germline loops: CDR1 SGHDN, CDR2 FVKESK. The CDR3 runs 15 residues. CDR3 in DNA: TGTGCCAGCAGCCAAGAAAGGGCTTGGACAGATACGCAGTATTTT. Translated: CASSQERAWTDTQYF. The full variable domain, its missing parts supplied by reference TRBV14 and TRBJ2-3, is EAGVTQFPSHSVIEKGQTVTLRCDPISGHDNLYWYRRVMGKEIKFLLHFVKESKQDESGMPNNRFLAERTGGTYSTLKVQPAELEDSGVYFCASSQERAWTDTQYFGPGTRLTVL.

This clonotype was recorded a few times. The chain is built from TRBV12-3 or TRBV12-4 and TRBJ1-1, with unresolved D. V shed 4 bases and J shed 5 bases, with 11 bases lying between them. This CDR3 is built from 13 residues. Here the CDR3 reads CASSWGRPTEAFF. CDR3 in DNA: TGTGCCAGCAGTTGGGGTCGGCCTACTGAAGCTTTCTTT.

The sample holds a few counts of this clonotype. This chain joins TRBV20-1 and TRBJ2-7; 7 bases line up with TRBD1. The germline V gene has CDR1 DFQATT and CDR2 SNEGSKA (reference sequence). The CDR3 has 16 amino acids. V gave up 3 bases and J gave up 0 bases; unmatched junction bases: 11. CDR3 in DNA: TGCAGTGCTAGGGACCTTGGGCAGGGGGTCTCCTACGAGCAGTACTTC. Its protein is CSARDLGQGVSYEQYF.

This clonotype was detected many times. This chain uses TRBV6-5 with TRBJ1-1, with a weak D call TRBD1 (6 bases). The V and J ends lost 2 bases and 7 bases respectively, with 11 bases between them. This CDR3 contains 13 residues. Germline V gene data show CDR1 as MNHEY and CDR2 as SVGAGI. This CDR3 reads CASSYGRGGEAFF. In DNA, the CDR3 is TGTGCCAGCAGTTACGGGAGGGGGGGTGAAGCTTTCTTT.

This clonotype was counted a few times. J is TRBJ2-2 and V is TRBV24-1, with 8 nucleotides matching TRBD1. Unmatched junction bases numbered 5, after V lost 9 bases and J lost 3 bases. This CDR3 is 14 amino acids long. In germline, CDR1 is KGHDR, CDR2 SFDVKD. DNA for the CDR3: TGTGCCACCCAGGGGGCGAGCGACACCGGGGAGCTGTTTTTT. Translation gives CATQGASDTGELFF.

This clonotype occurred many times. The chain joins TRBV14 to TRBJ1-1, with D tentatively TRBD1 (5 bases). The CDR3 sequence is 16 residues long. The V gene lost 4 bases and the J gene lost 2 bases, with 17 bases spanning the gap. Germline loops: CDR1 SGHDN, CDR2 FVKESK. DNA of the CDR3: TGTGCCAGCAGCCTATATTCGGGACGAGTCAACACTGAAGCTTTCTTT. Translation: CASSLYSGRVNTEAFF.

This rearrangement joins TRBV7-9 to TRBJ2-3; D is tentatively TRBD1 or TRBD2 (5 bases each). This CDR3 comprises 16 residues. The V gene's germline CDR1 is SEHNR and CDR2 FQNEAQ (reference sequence). Trimming left V 5 bases short and J 8 bases short, with 23 bases between. The CDR3 DNA reads TGTGCCAGCAGCCACATGCAGGGAGCCTCAAGGGGTACGCAGTATTTT. It encodes CASSHMQGASRGTQYF.

This chain joins TRBV11-2 and TRBJ1-5; a possible D gene is TRBD1 (6 bases). The germline V and J ends were trimmed by 0 bases and 6 bases, with 15 bases remaining between them. Germline V gene data show CDR1 as SGHAT and CDR2 as FQNNGV. This CDR3 spans 16 amino acids. The CDR3 spells CASSLEAGVGSQPQHF. In DNA form, the CDR3 reads TGTGCCAGCAGCTTAGAGGCAGGGGTAGGTAGTCAGCCCCAGCATTTT.

This clonotype occurred many times. CDR3 DNA sequence: TGTGCCAGCAGTTTAGAACAGCATACGCAGTATTTT. Translation gives CASSLEQHTQYF. The genes are TRBV12-3 or TRBV12-4 and TRBJ2-3; D gene unclear. V gave up 1 base and J gave up 7 bases, with 6 bases separating them. The CDR3 loop spans 12 amino acids.

Only a few counts were recorded for this clonotype. V usage is TRBV6-9 and J usage is TRBJ1-3; 7 bases agree with TRBD1. Germline assignment: CDR1 MNHGY and CDR2 SVAAGI. The CDR3 is 16 residues long. J lost 0 bases, V lost 2 bases, and 4 bases had no gene match. CDR3 in amino acids: CASSYGGQNSGNTIYF. The CDR3 region has the DNA TGTGCCAGCAGTTATGGGGGACAGAACTCTGGAAACACCATATATTTT.

The rearrangement links TRBV28 to TRBJ1-6, with 7 bases identical to TRBD1. Germline loops: CDR1 MDHEN, CDR2 SYDVKM. V lost 2 bases, J lost 9 bases, and 4 bases stayed unmatched. CDR3 length equals 14 residues. CDR3 nucleotides: TGTGCCAGCAGTTTACGACAGGGTACTTCACCCCTCCACTTT. Translated: CASSLRQGTSPLHF. Filled out from reference TRBV28 and TRBJ1-6, the complete variable domain reads DVKVTQSSRYLVKRTGEKVFLECVQDMDHENMFWYRQDPGLGLRLIYFSYDVKMKEKGDIPEGYSVSREKKERFSLILESASTNQTSMYLCASSLRQGTSPLHFGNGTRLTVT.

In its sample, this clonotype was seen a few times. The chain employs TRBV5-6 and TRBJ2-5; 9 bases are a match to TRBD1. This CDR3 contains 14 residues. The germline CDR1 and CDR2 sequences are SGHDT and YYEEEE. Trimming removed 4 bases from V and 4 bases from J; junction bases left unmatched: 5. Here the CDR3 reads CASSPTGGSETQYF. The CDR3 region has the DNA TGTGCCAGCAGCCCAACAGGGGGCTCAGAGACCCAGTACTTC.